This T cell receptor (beta chain) was captured in a study of response to subunit inactivated influenza vaccine. Germline-derived CDR1 and CDR2 are KGHSH and LQKENI. V gave up 4 bases and J gave up 7 bases, with 14 bases separating them. This CDR3 has 15 residues. MiXCR was run by TCRdb on the RT-PCR reads, yielding one entry per CDR3 protein. The profile shows about 650,000 distinct CDR3 sequences, 15% to 19% of them singletons. V usage is TRBV18 and J usage is TRBJ1-6; TRBD1 might be the D (5 bases). Sequences were derived from PBMCs from blood, sampled about 13 days after vaccination. This TCR was sampled from a man aged 50-59 years who received an inactivated influenza vaccine. DNA of the CDR3: TGTGCCAGCTCACGGGCTGGGGGTTGCAATTCACCCCTCCACTTT. The encoded protein is CASSRAGGCNSPLHF. The full variable domain, in which reference TRBV18 and TRBJ1-6 provide the parts outside the CDR3, is NAGVMQNPRHLVRRRGQEARLRCSPMKGHSHVYWYRQLPEEGLKFMVYLQKENIIDESGMPKERFSAEFPKEGPSILRIQQVVRGDSAAYFCASSRAGGCNSPLHFGNGTRLTVT.